The subject of this entry is one T cell receptor (beta chain). Its antigen is still unknown. The investigators reverse transcribed all of the isolated RNA, so they sequenced expressed TCRB transcripts. Produced via immunoSEQ multiplex PCR; TCRdb's table is partial and in-frame only. The sample lists more than 55,000 clones; under 60% were seen once. The data belong to a study of beta chain features in type 1 diabetes. Overall study results and limits: Across all four CD4+ subsets, people with type 1 diabetes showed modestly shorter TCRB CDR3s. Patients' naive, central memory and regulatory TCRB repertoires appeared more alike than those of healthy donors.

Germline V gene sequence: CDR1 MNHEY, CDR2 SVGAGI. V was clipped by 0 bases and J by 3 bases, with 5 bases between them. The CDR3 is 13 amino acids. The gene calls are TRBV6-5 and TRBJ1-1; D uncertain. This receptor was identified in a woman between 40 and 50 years old with type 1 diabetes. Specimen: Tregs from blood. CDR3 sequence reads: CASSYSRDTEAFF. The CDR3 bases are TGTGCCAGCAGTTACTCGCGAGACACTGAAGCTTTCTTT.